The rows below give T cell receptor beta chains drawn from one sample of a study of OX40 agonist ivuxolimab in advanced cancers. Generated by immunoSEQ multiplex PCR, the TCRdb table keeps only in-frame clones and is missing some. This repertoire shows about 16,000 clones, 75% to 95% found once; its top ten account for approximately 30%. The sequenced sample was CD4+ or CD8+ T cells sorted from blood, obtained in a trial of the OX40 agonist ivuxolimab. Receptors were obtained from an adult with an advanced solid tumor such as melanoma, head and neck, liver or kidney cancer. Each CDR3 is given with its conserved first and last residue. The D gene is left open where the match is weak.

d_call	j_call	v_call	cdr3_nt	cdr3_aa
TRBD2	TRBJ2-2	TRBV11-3	TGTGCCAGCAGCCCTGAGCGGGAGTACACCGGGGAGCTGTTTTTT	CASSPEREYTGELFF
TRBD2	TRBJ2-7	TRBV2	TGTGCCAGCACCAATAGCGGGAGGCACTACGAGCAGTACTTC	CASTNSGRHYEQYF
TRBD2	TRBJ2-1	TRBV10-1	TGCGCCAGCAGCCCACTAGCGGCTAGCTCCTACAATGAGCAGTTCTTC	CASSPLAASSYNEQFF
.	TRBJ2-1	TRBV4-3	TGCGCCAGCGCCGTAGGGGGGCTAGGGCAGAATGAGCAGTTCTTC	CASAVGGLGQNEQFF
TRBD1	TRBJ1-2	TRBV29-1	TGCAGCGGCGGGCAGGGGGCTAACTATGGCTACACCTTC	CSGGQGANYGYTF
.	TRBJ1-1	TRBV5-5	TGTGCCAGCAGCTTGTTTGGCAGAGGGAACACTGAAGCTTTCTTT	CASSLFGRGNTEAFF
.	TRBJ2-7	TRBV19	TGTGCCAGTAGTATAAGGGGTGGGGGGCCGACCTACGAGCAGTACTTC	CASSIRGGGPTYEQYF
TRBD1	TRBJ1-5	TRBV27	TGTGCCAGCAGGGCAGGACAGGCAGGTCAGCCCCAGCATTTT	CASRAGQAGQPQHF
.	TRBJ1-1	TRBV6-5	TGTGCCAGCAGTTACTCTGGGGGTACTGAAGCTTTCTTT	CASSYSGGTEAFF
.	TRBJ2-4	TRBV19	TGTGCCAGTAGTCCGAGGACCGCCGCGGACAAAAACATTCAGTACTTC	CASSPRTAADKNIQYF
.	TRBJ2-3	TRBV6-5	TGTGCCAGCAGAGGCACAGATACGCAGTATTTT	CASRGTDTQYF
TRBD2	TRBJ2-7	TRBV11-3	TGTGCCAGCAGCTTTTCCCCCGGGACTAGTGAGCAGTACTTC	CASSFSPGTSEQYF
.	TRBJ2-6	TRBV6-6	TGTGCCAGCAGGACAGGCTTGGGAGGGGCCAACGTCCTGACTTTC	CASRTGLGGANVLTF
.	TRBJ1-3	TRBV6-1	TGTGCCAGCCTACCGGACTACTCTGGAAACACCATATATTTT	CASLPDYSGNTIYF
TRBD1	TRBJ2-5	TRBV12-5	TGTGCTAGTGGTGCCCCTTCCTTGGGGGACAGCATGGGGACCCAGTACTTC	CASGAPSLGDSMGTQYF
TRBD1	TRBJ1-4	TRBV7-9	TGTGCCAGCAGCTCAACGACAGGGGGTAGCGAAAAACTGTTTTTT	CASSSTTGGSEKLFF
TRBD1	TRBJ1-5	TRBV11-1	TGTGCCAGCAGCGGGGACAGTCGAGGGCATAGCAATCAGCCCCAGCATTTT	CASSGDSRGHSNQPQHF